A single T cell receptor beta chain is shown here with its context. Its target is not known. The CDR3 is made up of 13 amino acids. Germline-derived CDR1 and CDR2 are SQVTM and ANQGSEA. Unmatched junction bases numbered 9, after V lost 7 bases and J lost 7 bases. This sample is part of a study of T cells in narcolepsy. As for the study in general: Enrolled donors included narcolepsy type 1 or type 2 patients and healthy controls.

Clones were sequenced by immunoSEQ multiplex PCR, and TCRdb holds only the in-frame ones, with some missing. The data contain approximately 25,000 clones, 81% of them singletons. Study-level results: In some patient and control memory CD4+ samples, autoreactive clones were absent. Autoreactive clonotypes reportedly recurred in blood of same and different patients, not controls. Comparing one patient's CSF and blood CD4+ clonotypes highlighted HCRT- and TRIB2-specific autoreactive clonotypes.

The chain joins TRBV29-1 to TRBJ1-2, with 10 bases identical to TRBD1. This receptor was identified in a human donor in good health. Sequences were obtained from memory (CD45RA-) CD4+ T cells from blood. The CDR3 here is CSAVTGGLAGYTF. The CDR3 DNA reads TGCAGCGCCGTGACAGGGGGCTTGGCTGGCTACACCTTC.